Shown below are 19 T cell receptor beta chains from a single sample sequenced in a study of blood T cell repertoires in COVID-19. The protocol was immunoSEQ multiplex PCR, while the TCRdb copy is restricted to in-frame clones and leaves out a portion. The table lists approximately 140,000 clones, around 89% of them singletons, with approximately 2.3% in the top ten. Sequences were obtained from peripheral blood. Source of these receptors: a man in his 70s with active COVID-19.

This chain uses TRBV6-6 with TRBJ1-5; TRBD1 matches at 10 bases. This CDR3 comprises 16 residues. The V segment lost 0 bases and the J segment 6 bases; nucleotides outside the gene matches: 5. Germline assignment: CDR1 MNHNY and CDR2 SVGAGI (reference sequence). This CDR3 reads CASSYSDRGLGQPQHF. The DNA of the CDR3 is TGTGCCAGCAGTTACTCAGACAGGGGGCTTGGTCAGCCCCAGCATTTT.

The rearrangement joins TRBV28 to TRBJ2-7; the D is unclear. The length of the CDR3 is 16 residues. CDR1 is MDHEN, CDR2 SYDVKM, per germline. The ends were cut back, 7 bases at V and 4 bases at J, with 23 bases in the middle. The CDR3 spells CASTLPTPISMYEQYF. CDR3 bases: TGTGCCAGCACCCTCCCCACTCCAATTAGTATGTACGAGCAGTACTTC.

The V gene is TRBV27, the J gene TRBJ1-4; D possibly corresponds to TRBD1 (5 bases). CDR3 length: 13 residues. Germline V lookup: CDR1 MNHEY, CDR2 SMNVEV (reference sequence). Trimming shortened V by 7 bases and J by 7 bases, and 13 bases separated the two germline ends. In DNA form, the CDR3 reads TGTGCCAGCAAACCAGGGATCGGTGAAAAACTGTTTTTT. It codes for CASKPGIGEKLFF. The whole variable domain, remainder taken from reference TRBV27 and TRBJ1-4, is EAQVTQNPRYLITVTGKKLTVTCSQNMNHEYMSWYRQDPGLGLRQIYYSMNVEVTDKGDVPEGYKVSRKEKRNFPLILESPSPNQTSLYFCASKPGIGEKLFFGSGTQLSVL.

In this sample, this clone turned up a few times. CDR3: CASSQDVRLAGKAEAFF. In DNA, the CDR3 is TGTGCCAGCAGCCAAGATGTTCGACTAGCAGGGAAGGCTGAAGCTTTCTTT. This sequence joins TRBV4-2 and TRBJ1-1; D is perhaps TRBD1 (5 bases). The germline V gene encodes CDR1 LGHNA and CDR2 YNFKEQ. Deletions cut 0 bases from V and 6 bases from J, with 20 bases between. This CDR3 has 17 residues.

The CDR3 nucleotides read TGCGCCAGCAGCCCCTCTGGGGGAGCGGGAGGGGACATTCAGTACTTC. As protein: CASSPSGGAGGDIQYF. The V call is TRBV5-1, the J call TRBJ2-4, with 10 bases identical to TRBD2. With V trimmed by 4 bases and J by 8 bases, 12 bases remained unmatched. Germline CDR1 reads SGHRS; CDR2 reads YFSETQ. CDR3 length: 16 amino acids.

A remark on this clone: Within the sample, other DNA sequences also encode this same CDR3. The rearrangement uses TRBV24-1 and TRBJ2-3; D is unclear. This CDR3 is built from 13 residues. Deletions cut 6 bases from V and 6 bases from J, with 12 bases between. Looked up from germline, CDR1 is KGHDR and CDR2 is SFDVKD. CDR3 DNA: TGTGCCACCAGTCTAGACTCCACGGATACGCAGTATTTT. Translation: CATSLDSTDTQYF.

J is TRBJ1-2 and V is TRBV28, with 7 bases identical to TRBD1. V lost 2 bases to trimming and J lost 7 bases; unmatched junction nucleotides: 4. Germline V gene sequence: CDR1 MDHEN, CDR2 SYDVKM. The CDR3 loop spans 13 amino acids. The CDR3 region is CASSLRGPSGYTF. The CDR3 DNA sequence: TGTGCCAGCAGTTTAAGGGGGCCGAGTGGCTACACCTTC.

The CDR3 region is CASSWAATQGALSGANVLTF. CDR3 sequence (DNA): TGCGCCAGCAGCTGGGCCGCCACACAAGGGGCGCTCTCTGGGGCCAACGTCCTGACTTTC. The chain uses TRBV5-1 and TRBJ2-6; D possibly corresponds to TRBD1 (5 bases). The CDR3 contains 20 residues. The germline gives CDR1 SGHRS, CDR2 YFSETQ. V lost 3 bases and J 0 bases, leaving 22 bases between the germline ends.

This chain connects TRBV6-5 to TRBJ2-7, with TRBD2 matching 10 bases. Germline CDR1 MNHEY, CDR2 SVGAGI. This CDR3 has 14 amino acids. V shed 0 bases and J 6 bases; nucleotides not matched to a gene: 2. The CDR3 protein is CASSYSSGRVEQYF. In DNA form, the CDR3 reads TGTGCCAGCAGTTACTCGAGCGGGAGGGTCGAGCAGTACTTC.

This clone was seen only a few times. This rearrangement joins TRBV7-9 to TRBJ2-7, with 9 bases aligning to TRBD1. V lost 3 bases and J lost 2; bases outside the gene matches: 8. The CDR3 covers 16 residues. Germline assignment: CDR1 SEHNR and CDR2 FQNEAQ (reference sequence). The CDR3 sequence: CASSFSPGQGPYEQYF. The CDR3 DNA is TGTGCCAGCAGCTTTTCCCCGGGACAGGGTCCCTACGAGCAGTACTTC. The full variable domain, in which reference TRBV7-9 and TRBJ2-7 provide the parts outside the CDR3, is DTGVSQNPRHKITKRGQNVTFRCDPISEHNRLYWYRQTLGQGPEFLTYFQNEAQLEKSRLLSDRFSAERPKGSFSTLEIQRTEQGDSAMYLCASSFSPGQGPYEQYFGPGTRLTVT.

This chain uses TRBV6-2 or TRBV6-3 with TRBJ2-3; D is possibly TRBD1 (5 bases). The CDR3 has 12 residues. The V gene lost 2 bases and the J gene lost 6 bases, with 6 bases spanning the gap. Germline V gene data show CDR1 as MNHEY and CDR2 as SVGEGT. The CDR3 DNA reads as TGTGCCAGCAGTTACAGGGGCGATACGCAGTATTTT. Protein product: CASSYRGDTQYF.

The chain links TRBV7-2 to TRBJ2-3, with D maybe TRBD2 (6 bases). Germline V lookup: CDR1 SGHTA, CDR2 FQGNSA. The length of the CDR3 is 13 residues. V lost 3 bases, J lost 4 bases, and 8 bases lay in between. The CDR3 DNA follows: TGTGCCAGCAGCTTCGCTAGCGCAGATACGCAGTATTTT. This encodes CASSFASADTQYF. The whole variable domain, remainder taken from reference TRBV7-2 and TRBJ2-3, is GAGVSQSPSNKVTEKGKDVELRCDPISGHTALYWYRQSLGQGLEFLIYFQGNSAPDKSGLPSDRFSAERTGGSVSTLTIQRTQQEDSAVYLCASSFASADTQYFGPGTRLTVL.

The rearrangement links TRBV4-3 to TRBJ1-3, with D maybe TRBD1 (5 bases). Germline V lookup: CDR1 LGHNA, CDR2 YSLEER. The length of the CDR3 is 18 residues. V was trimmed by 0 bases and J by 0 bases, leaving 15 bases between them. The CDR3 bases are TGCGCCAGCAGCCAAGATTGGCAGGGCGGGACCTCTGGAAACACCATATATTTT. Its protein product is CASSQDWQGGTSGNTIYF.

The chain employs TRBV13 and TRBJ2-1; D is perhaps TRBD1 (6 bases). V gave up 3 bases and J gave up 0 bases, with 12 bases separating them. Germline V gene lookup returns CDR1 PRHDT and CDR2 FYEKMQ (reference sequence). This CDR3 has 16 residues. CDR3 coding DNA: TGTGCCAGCAGCTTGGACAGTTTCAGCTCCTACAATGAGCAGTTCTTC. It yields the protein CASSLDSFSSYNEQFF.

V is TRBV5-6 and J is TRBJ1-2, with 9 nucleotides matching TRBD1. Germline CDR1 SGHDT, CDR2 YYEEEE. The CDR3 has 17 residues. Losses at the gene ends were 1 base for V and 1 base for J; bases not matched to a gene: 8. The CDR3 sequence is CASSLYGTGFRNYGYTF. The CDR3 region has the DNA TGTGCCAGCAGCTTGTATGGGACAGGGTTTCGTAACTATGGCTACACCTTC.

The genes are TRBV15 and TRBJ2-7; 7 nucleotides match TRBD1. The germline CDR1 and CDR2 sequences are LNHNV and YYDKDF (reference sequence). The V segment lost 3 bases and the J segment 7 bases; nucleotides outside the gene matches: 15. The CDR3 runs 16 residues. The CDR3 nucleotides are TGTGCCACCAGCAGGGGGAGACAGGGAAGAGCGGAGGAGCAGTACTTC. This sequence encodes CATSRGRQGRAEEQYF.

The chain couples TRBV7-9 to TRBJ2-2; 7 bases map to TRBD1. The CDR3 is 17 residues long. The trim removed 3 bases at V and 0 bases at J, leaving 7 bases unmatched. Per the germline V gene, CDR1 is SEHNR and CDR2 is FQNEAQ (reference sequence). This CDR3 reads CASSFRLTGPNTGELFF. The CDR3 region has the DNA TGTGCCAGCAGCTTTCGATTGACAGGGCCGAACACCGGGGAGCTGTTTTTT.

The chain employs TRBV7-2 and TRBJ2-1; possibly TRBD1 for D (5 bases). CDR3 length: 15 residues. V was trimmed by 0 bases and J by 0 bases, leaving 6 bases between them. Germline CDR1 reads SGHTA; CDR2 reads FQGNSA. The CDR3 protein is CASSLAQGSYNEQFF. As DNA, the CDR3 is TGTGCCAGCAGCTTAGCTCAGGGCTCCTACAATGAGCAGTTCTTC.

The genes are TRBV4-2 and TRBJ2-1; D perhaps matches TRBD2 (6 bases). The CDR3 is 16 amino acids. V dropped 0 bases and J dropped 3 bases, with 12 bases sitting between them. Germline assignment: CDR1 LGHNA and CDR2 YNFKEQ. The CDR3 DNA reads TGTGCCAGCAGCCAAGATGCCGGGACTCACTACAATGAGCAGTTCTTC. This encodes CASSQDAGTHYNEQFF.